The 21 T cell receptor beta chains presented below share a single source sample, sequenced in a study of T cell changes during pregnancy in multiple sclerosis. Sequencing was performed with immunoSEQ multiplex PCR; in TCRdb, only in-frame clones are kept and a portion is missing. The sample contains tens of thousands of clones, 92% of which appear only once. Here the sequenced sample was peripheral blood, taken in the second trimester of pregnancy. The receptor set was obtained from a female donor in good health, enrolled as a control in a pregnancy study.

V is TRBV18 and J is TRBJ2-7, with 8 bases identical to TRBD1. The length of the CDR3 is 14 residues. V lost 3 bases, J lost 9 bases, and 10 bases stayed unmatched. Germline V gives CDR1 KGHSH, CDR2 LQKENI. CDR3 nucleotide sequence: TGTGCCAGCTCACCCTATGGACAGGGCTCCCGGCAGTACTTC. As protein: CASSPYGQGSRQYF.

The J gene is TRBJ1-5, the V gene TRBV7-9; no definite D call. Germline CDR1 reads SEHNR; CDR2 reads FQNEAQ (reference sequence). CDR3 length: 12 amino acids. With 1 base removed from V and 6 bases from J, the gap between germline ends came to 4 bases. This CDR3 is CASSLGSQPQHF. CDR3 nucleotides: TGTGCCAGCAGCTTAGGGAGTCAGCCCCAGCATTTT.

This chain links TRBV6-5 with TRBJ1-5, with D perhaps matching TRBD1 (6 bases). Deletions cut 5 bases from V and 5 bases from J, with 13 bases between. The germline V gene has CDR1 MNHEY and CDR2 SVGAGI. There are 14 residues in the CDR3. CDR3 nucleotides: TGTGCCAGCAGTACCCGGACAGCAGATCAGCCCCAGCATTTT. This sequence encodes CASSTRTADQPQHF.

The genes are TRBV4-3 and TRBJ1-4; D is ambiguous. The germline V gene encodes CDR1 LGHNA and CDR2 YSLEER. Trimming took 4 bases from V and 4 from J, leaving 10 bases between them. CDR3 length: 14 residues. The DNA for the CDR3 is TGCGCCAGCAGCCTCGGGAGAGGTAATGAAAAACTGTTTTTT. Translating it yields CASSLGRGNEKLFF.

This clone was observed a single time. This chain links TRBV27 with TRBJ1-3; 10 nucleotides align to TRBD1. The CDR3 contains 15 residues. CDR1 and CDR2 from the germline V gene are MNHEY and SMNVEV (reference sequence). V lost 2 bases and J lost 9; bases outside the gene matches: 7. CDR3 nucleotides: TGTGCCAGCAGTTTAGGAGGGACAGGGGTTAGCACCATATATTTT. Its protein is CASSLGGTGVSTIYF.

J is TRBJ2-7 and V is TRBV5-1; 9 bases align to TRBD1. V shed 3 bases and J 2 bases; nucleotides not matched to a gene: 3. From germline, CDR1 is SGHRS and CDR2 YFSETQ. CDR3 length: 14 amino acids. In DNA, the CDR3 is TGCGCCAGCAGCTGGGGGACAGGGACCTACGAGCAGTACTTC. Protein sequence: CASSWGTGTYEQYF.

CDR3 coding DNA: TGTGCCAGCACCCGATGGAGGGCTAGCACAGATACGCAGTATTTT. This translates into CASTRWRASTDTQYF. The rearrangement joins TRBV28 to TRBJ2-3, with a tentative D call TRBD2 (6 bases). Trimming shortened V by 7 bases and J by 0 bases, and 14 bases separated the two germline ends. The CDR3 runs 15 residues. The germline CDR1 and CDR2 sequences are MDHEN and SYDVKM.

The genes are TRBV5-4 and TRBJ2-5; tentatively, D is TRBD2 (5 bases). The CDR3 extends over 15 amino acids. Germline V CDR1 and CDR2: SGHNT, YYREEE (reference sequence). The germline V and J ends were trimmed by 2 bases and 1 base, with 12 bases remaining between them. As DNA, the CDR3 is TGTGCCAGCAGCTTAGGGCCTGGGAGCCAAGAGACCCAGTACTTC. Its protein is CASSLGPGSQETQYF.

The rearrangement uses TRBV4-1 and TRBJ2-3; 11 nucleotides align to TRBD2. Per the germline V gene, CDR1 is MGHRA and CDR2 is YSYEKL. J lost 6 bases, V lost 4 bases, and 15 bases had no gene match. CDR3 length: 18 amino acids. This chain's CDR3 is CASSPGSGRARGPDTQYF. CDR3 DNA sequence: TGCGCCAGCAGCCCGGGTAGCGGGAGGGCCCGGGGCCCGGATACGCAGTATTTT.

The gene calls are TRBV5-1 and TRBJ2-5; no definite D call. V lost 0 bases to trimming and J lost 4 bases, with 19 bases between them. CDR3 length: 17 amino acids. The germline gives CDR1 SGHRS, CDR2 YFSETQ. This CDR3 is CASSLATGGPLGETQYF. In nucleotides, the CDR3 is TGCGCCAGCAGCTTGGCCACCGGTGGTCCCCTCGGAGAGACCCAGTACTTC.

The V gene is TRBV2, the J gene TRBJ2-3; 14 bases line up with TRBD2. Germline V gene sequence: CDR1 SNHLY, CDR2 FYNNEI. After removal of 7 bases from V and 1 base from J, the junction contained 4 bases not matched to a gene. This CDR3 has 16 amino acids. The CDR3 DNA follows: TGTGCCAGCAACCCGGGACTAGCGGGAGGCACAGATACGCAGTATTTT. Amino acids: CASNPGLAGGTDTQYF.

In its sample, this clone was seen once. The V and J genes are TRBV6-1 and TRBJ2-1; weak D call: TRBD1 (5 bases). CDR3 length equals 15 residues. V dropped 2 bases and J dropped 6 bases, with 14 bases sitting between them. The germline V gene has CDR1 MNHNS and CDR2 SASEGT. The chain's CDR3 is CASSERGRVRNEQFF. The DNA for the CDR3 is TGTGCCAGCAGTGAAAGGGGCAGGGTGCGCAATGAGCAGTTCTTC.

The V and J genes are TRBV2 and TRBJ1-1; D might be TRBD1 (5 bases). This CDR3 is 13 amino acids long. Germline assignment: CDR1 SNHLY and CDR2 FYNNEI. Trimming took 6 bases from V and 1 from J, leaving 9 bases between them. The CDR3 protein is CASSQGRNTEAFF. The CDR3 bases are TGTGCCAGCAGCCAGGGAAGGAACACTGAAGCTTTCTTT.

The chain employs TRBV11-2 and TRBJ2-1; D may be TRBD2 (5 bases). V lost 7 bases, J lost 1 base, and 11 bases lay in between. The CDR3 is 14 amino acids. The V gene's germline CDR1 is SGHAT and CDR2 FQNNGV. In DNA form, the CDR3 reads TGTGCCAGCACCACCGGGGTATCCTACAATGAGCAGTTCTTC. This sequence encodes CASTTGVSYNEQFF.

The chain is built from TRBV6-5 and TRBJ1-2; maybe TRBD1 (5 bases). The CDR3 has 13 amino acids. Per the germline V gene, CDR1 is MNHEY and CDR2 is SVGAGI. V gave up 10 bases and J gave up 4 bases, with 16 bases separating them. The CDR3, as DNA: TGTGCCACCACAATGGGGGGTGCCTATGGCTACACCTTC. It codes for CATTMGGAYGYTF.

The rearrangement links TRBV2 to TRBJ1-3; maybe TRBD1 (5 bases). CDR1 is SNHLY, CDR2 FYNNEI, per germline. V lost 2 bases and J 3 bases, leaving 14 bases between the germline ends. This CDR3 has 16 amino acids. CDR3 region: CASSERAGFLGNTIYF. The CDR3 nucleotides are TGTGCCAGCAGTGAAAGGGCAGGGTTCCTTGGAAACACCATATATTTT. The full variable domain, rest sourced from reference TRBV2 and TRBJ1-3, is EPEVTQTPSHQVTQMGQEVILRCVPISNHLYFYWYRQILGQKVEFLVSFYNNEISEKSEIFDDQFSVERPDGSNFTLKIRSTKLEDSAMYFCASSERAGFLGNTIYFGEGSWLTVV.

This rearrangement joins TRBV6-5 to TRBJ2-1, with 11 bases lining up with TRBD2. CDR3 length: 15 amino acids. CDR1 and CDR2 from the germline V gene are MNHEY and SVGAGI. Trimming removed 4 bases from V and 6 bases from J; junction bases left unmatched: 5. CDR3 nucleotide sequence: TGTGCCAGCAGTTTAGCGGGAGGGTCGGCCAATGAGCAGTTCTTC. Its protein product is CASSLAGGSANEQFF.

The CDR3 is CASSSFQSNTEAFF. CDR3 DNA: TGTGCCAGCAGTAGTTTCCAGTCGAACACTGAAGCTTTCTTT. The chain links TRBV6-1 to TRBJ1-1; D ambiguous. Germline CDR1 is MNHNS and CDR2 is SASEGT. CDR3 length: 14 residues. Trimming removed 5 bases from V and 1 base from J, with 11 bases in between.

This clone was recorded only once. The chain is built from TRBV29-1 and TRBJ2-7; TRBD1 agrees at 7 bases. Trimming at V came to 5 bases and at J to 2 bases, leaving 6 bases not matched to a gene. The CDR3 loop spans 13 amino acids. Per germline, CDR1 SQVTM and CDR2 ANQGSEA. The CDR3 bases are TGCAGCGTTAGCCAGGGGGACCCCTACGAGCAGTACTTC. Its translation is CSVSQGDPYEQYF.

The chain combines TRBV19 with TRBJ2-1, with D possibly matching TRBD2 (6 bases). CDR1 and CDR2 from the germline V gene are LNHDA and SQIVND (reference sequence). The CDR3 loop spans 13 amino acids. Trimming shortened V by 3 bases and J by 11 bases, and 14 bases separated the two germline ends. The CDR3 nucleotides read TGTGCCAGTAGTATGGGACTCCTCGGGAAGCAGTTCTTC. Translating it yields CASSMGLLGKQFF. The whole variable domain, filled in from reference TRBV19 and TRBJ2-1, reads DGGITQSPKYLFRKEGQNVTLSCEQNLNHDAMYWYRQDPGQGLRLIYYSQIVNDFQKGDIAEGYSVSREKKESFPLTVTSAQKNPTAFYLCASSMGLLGKQFFGPGTRLTVL.

DNA of the CDR3: TGTGCCAGCAGCTTCGGGACAGATCCCTACGAGCAGTACTTC. This gives the protein CASSFGTDPYEQYF. The V and J genes are TRBV7-9 and TRBJ2-7; 7 bases are shared with TRBD1. The V segment lost 3 bases and the J segment 2 bases; nucleotides outside the gene matches: 4. This CDR3 region has 14 residues. Germline CDR1 is SEHNR and CDR2 is FQNEAQ (reference sequence). Full variable domain (remainder filled in from reference TRBV7-9 and TRBJ2-7): DTGVSQNPRHKITKRGQNVTFRCDPISEHNRLYWYRQTLGQGPEFLTYFQNEAQLEKSRLLSDRFSAERPKGSFSTLEIQRTEQGDSAMYLCASSFGTDPYEQYFGPGTRLTVT.